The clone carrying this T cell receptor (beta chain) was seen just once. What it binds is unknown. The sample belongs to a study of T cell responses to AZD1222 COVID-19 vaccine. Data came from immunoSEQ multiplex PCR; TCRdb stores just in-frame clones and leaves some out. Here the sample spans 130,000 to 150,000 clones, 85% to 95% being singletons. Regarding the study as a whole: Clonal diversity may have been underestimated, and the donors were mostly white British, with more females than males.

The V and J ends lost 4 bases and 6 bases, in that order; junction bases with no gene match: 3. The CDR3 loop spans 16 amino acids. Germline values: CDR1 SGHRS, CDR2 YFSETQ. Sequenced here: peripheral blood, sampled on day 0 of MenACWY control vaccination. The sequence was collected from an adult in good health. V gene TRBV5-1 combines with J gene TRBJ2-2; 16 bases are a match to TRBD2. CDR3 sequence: CASSLGLAGGPGELFF. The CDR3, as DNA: TGCGCCAGCAGCCTGGGACTAGCGGGAGGGCCCGGGGAGCTGTTTTTT.